This T cell receptor beta chain was profiled in a study of blood T cells in healthy people across ages. Findings of the study overall: A roughly linear age-dependent decrease characterized TCR beta diversity per million T cells.

Concerning this clonotype: Its antigen is as yet unknown.

This CDR3 region has 14 residues. V was cut by 4 bases and J by 5 bases, with 11 bases left in between. The germline gives CDR1 SGHDN, CDR2 FVKESK. The use of a sample-barcoded 5' primer and a J-beta primer mix characterized a second PCR of about 7 to 12 cycles. TCRdb itself ran the 5' RACE reads through MiXCR, one entry per CDR3 protein. The sample lists about 680,000 distinct CDR3 sequences; 45% to 50% were seen once. The material sequenced was blood. This sequence originates from a woman aged 60-75 years in good health. The V call is TRBV14, the J call TRBJ1-4, with D uncertain. The CDR3 reads CASSRFGGNEKLFF. The CDR3 nucleotides read TGTGCCAGCAGCCGGTTCGGAGGGAATGAAAAACTGTTTTTT.